This entry lists 14 T cell receptor beta chains sequenced from one sample in a study of beta chain features in type 1 diabetes. Points from the study as a whole: Shortening of TCRB CDR3s, moderate but significant, appeared in all four CD4+ subsets of Type 1 diabetes patients.

All of the isolated RNA was reverse transcribed, so expressed TCRB transcripts were sequenced. Libraries were prepared by immunoSEQ multiplex PCR; TCRdb keeps only in-frame clonotypes and omits some of them. The table has hundreds of thousands of clones, about a tenth seen once; the top ten hold more than 0.015%. These receptors are not linked to any known antigen. Specimen: naive CD4+ T cells from blood. Receptors were obtained from a man aged 25 to 40 with type 1 diabetes.

Here the CDR3 reads CASSLAEGHEQYF. CDR3 nucleotides: TGTGCCAGCAGTTTAGCCGAGGGCCACGAGCAGTACTTC. The chain has TRBV5-4 and TRBJ2-7; possibly TRBD2 for D (5 bases). Trimming left V 5 bases short and J 5 bases short, with 14 bases between. The CDR3 extends over 13 amino acids. Per germline, CDR1 SGHNT and CDR2 YYREEE (reference sequence).

This clone was detected only a few times. This chain links TRBV27 with TRBJ1-2, with 7 bases fitting TRBD1. The CDR3 is 13 amino acids. Germline assignment: CDR1 MNHEY and CDR2 SMNVEV (reference sequence). V shed 5 bases, J shed 8 bases, and the junction held 8 bases outside the gene matches. CDR3 loop: CASSPTTGDGYTF. In nucleotides, the CDR3 is TGTGCCAGCAGTCCAACTACAGGGGACGGCTACACCTTC.

This clone was counted between two and nine times. The gene calls are TRBV11-2 and TRBJ1-6; 7 bases agree with TRBD1. The CDR3 length is 16 residues. Germline V lookup: CDR1 SGHAT, CDR2 FQNNGV. J was trimmed by 7 bases and V by 2 bases; bases with no gene match: 8. CDR3 bases: TGTGCCAGCAGCTTAATCCGACAGGGAAGGAATTCACCCCTCCACTTT. Encoded protein: CASSLIRQGRNSPLHF.

This clone has more than one count but fewer than ten. The chain is built from TRBV18 and TRBJ2-1, with TRBD2 matching 7 bases. Germline CDR1 reads KGHSH; CDR2 reads LQKENI. The CDR3 covers 15 residues. The junction had 7 bases not matched to a gene; V was cut back by 1 base and J by 7 bases. The CDR3, as DNA: TGTGCCAGCTCACCACTTGCGGGGGAACTGAATGAGCAGTTCTTC. Its protein product is CASSPLAGELNEQFF.

This clone was found a few times. This chain links TRBV5-1 with TRBJ1-2, with 9 nucleotides matching TRBD1. Germline trimming cut 5 bases from V and 3 bases from J; bases unmatched to any gene: 8. The CDR3 covers 15 residues. The germline V gene has CDR1 SGHRS and CDR2 YFSETQ. CDR3 coding DNA: TGCGCCAGCAGAACAGGGGGCGGTCTGGACTATGGCTACACCTTC. As protein: CASRTGGGLDYGYTF.

The CDR3 protein is CASRLSYEQYF. The CDR3 coding sequence is TGTGCCAGCAGGCTCAGTTACGAGCAGTACTTC. The chain has TRBV2 and TRBJ2-7; D unclear. The CDR3 extends over 11 amino acids. The germline CDR1 and CDR2 sequences are SNHLY and FYNNEI. The ends were cut back, 6 bases at V and 4 bases at J, with 7 bases in the middle.

This clone was detected a few times. The chain recombines TRBV30 with TRBJ1-2; 8 positions match TRBD1. Trimming removed 7 bases from V and 4 bases from J; junction bases left unmatched: 2. Looked up from germline, CDR1 is GTSNPN and CDR2 is SVGIG (reference sequence). The CDR3 consists of 11 residues. This CDR3 reads CASGQGYGYTF. The DNA for the CDR3 is TGTGCCTCCGGACAGGGCTATGGCTACACCTTC.

This clone was detected only a few times. This chain connects TRBV28 to TRBJ2-7; D not resolved. The CDR3 contains 12 residues. V was cut by 6 bases and J by 1 base, with 7 bases left in between. Looked up from germline, CDR1 is MDHEN and CDR2 is SYDVKM. DNA for the CDR3: TGTGCCAGCAGGTCAGTGTCCTACGAGCAGTACTTC. Translating it yields CASRSVSYEQYF.

V usage is TRBV6-1 and J usage is TRBJ2-1; 13 positions match TRBD2. The CDR3 sequence is 15 residues long. Trimming removed 8 bases from V and 8 bases from J; junction bases left unmatched: 9. Germline loops: CDR1 MNHNS, CDR2 SASEGT. In nucleotides, the CDR3 is TGTGCCAGCTGGACCGGGACTAGCGGGGTGCATGAGCAGTTCTTC. Translated, it gives CASWTGTSGVHEQFF.

This clone has more than one count but fewer than ten. This chain connects TRBV7-3 to TRBJ1-2; 9 nucleotides match TRBD1. This CDR3 region has 14 residues. Looked up from germline, CDR1 is SGHTA and CDR2 is FQGTGA. J was trimmed by 4 bases and V by 6 bases; bases with no gene match: 6. The CDR3: CASRKDRGGYGYTF. In nucleotides, the CDR3 is TGTGCCAGCAGGAAGGACAGGGGTGGCTATGGCTACACCTTC.

This clone was found a few times. This sequence joins TRBV23-1 and TRBJ2-1, with TRBD2 matching 12 bases. TRBV23-1 is an ORF; its function is uncertain. The CDR3 extends over 17 amino acids. The trim removed 2 bases at V and 6 bases at J, leaving 8 bases unmatched. CDR3 sequence (DNA): TGCGCCAGCAGTCAACGGACTAGCGGGGCGGGCACCAATGAGCAGTTCTTC. Protein sequence: CASSQRTSGAGTNEQFF.

This rearrangement joins TRBV7-3 to TRBJ2-3, with 16 bases lining up with TRBD2. The length of the CDR3 is 16 residues. Germline trimming cut 2 bases from V and 8 bases from J; bases unmatched to any gene: 4. Looked up from germline, CDR1 is SGHTA and CDR2 is FQGTGA. The CDR3 DNA reads TGTGCCAGCAGCTTAGAGGGACTAGCGGGGGGGTTTACGCAGTATTTT. Protein sequence: CASSLEGLAGGFTQYF.

This chain uses TRBV5-1 with TRBJ2-6, with TRBD1 matching 7 bases. The CDR3 is 18 amino acids. The trim removed 3 bases at V and 0 bases at J, leaving 9 bases unmatched. From germline, CDR1 is SGHRS and CDR2 YFSETQ. The CDR3 reads CASSSTGTASSGANVLTF. The CDR3 bases are TGCGCCAGCAGCTCGACAGGGACGGCAAGCTCTGGGGCCAACGTCCTGACTTTC.

This clone was detected a few times. The chain joins TRBV20-1 to TRBJ1-1; D perhaps matches TRBD1 (5 bases). The CDR3 contains 11 residues. Germline values: CDR1 DFQATT, CDR2 SNEGSKA (reference sequence). V lost 1 base, J lost 9 bases, and 9 bases lay in between. CDR3 amino acids: CSARAGLKAFF. The CDR3 nucleotides read TGCAGTGCTAGAGCAGGGCTTAAAGCTTTCTTT.